These 16 T cell receptor beta chains were all obtained from the same sample, sequenced in a study of OX40 agonist ivuxolimab in advanced cancers. The library was built by means of the immunoSEQ multiplex PCR assay. In its TCRdb copy, this immuneACCESS table keeps in-frame sequences only and misses some clones. Where compared with another copy, unresolved V genes explain less than half of these, and the others have no known cause. The table for this sample lists more than 25,000 clones; about 84% of them were counted only once. In total, the top ten clones hold more than 25% of the sample. This sample comprised CD4+ or CD8+ T cells sorted from blood, obtained in a trial of the OX40 agonist ivuxolimab. The source of these receptors is an adult with an advanced solid tumor such as melanoma, head and neck, liver or kidney cancer.

This clone was observed a few times. The chain is built from TRBV6-1 and TRBJ2-1, with D perhaps matching TRBD1 (6 bases). The CDR3 loop spans 12 amino acids. CDR1 is MNHNS and CDR2 is SASEGT in the germline V gene. Trimming took off 6 bases at V and 6 bases at J, with 9 bases between the two ends. CDR3 protein: CASRRGINEQFF. The DNA for the CDR3 is TGTGCCAGCAGGAGGGGGATCAATGAGCAGTTCTTC.

This clone has a single count. The chain links TRBV30 to TRBJ1-4; 12 bases are shared with TRBD1. Germline loops: CDR1 GTSNPN, CDR2 SVGIG (reference sequence). The CDR3 is 14 amino acids. With V trimmed by 3 bases and J by 7 bases, 3 bases remained unmatched. Here the CDR3 DNA reads TGTGCCTGGAGCCCGGGACAGGGGGCTGAAAAACTGTTTTTT. It translates to CAWSPGQGAEKLFF.

The rearrangement links TRBV7-8 to TRBJ1-1; D is unclear. CDR1 and CDR2 (germline): SGHVS, FQNEAQ. This CDR3 has 15 residues. V gave up 1 base and J gave up 4 bases, with 13 bases separating them. The CDR3 spells CASSLGPGVGTEAFF. The CDR3 bases are TGTGCCAGCAGCTTAGGGCCCGGGGTCGGCACTGAAGCTTTCTTT.

This rearrangement joins TRBV2 to TRBJ2-5; a possible D gene is TRBD1 (6 bases). Trimming removed 7 bases from V and 6 bases from J, with 12 bases in between. The CDR3 runs 12 residues. CDR1 and CDR2 from the germline V gene are SNHLY and FYNNEI. In DNA form, the CDR3 reads TGTGCCAGCACTGGACAGATGAAGACCCAGTACTTC. Translating gives CASTGQMKTQYF.

The chain recombines TRBV6-5 with TRBJ2-3; tentatively, D is TRBD1 or TRBD2 (5 bases each). The V gene's germline CDR1 is MNHEY and CDR2 SVGAGI. The CDR3 is made up of 15 amino acids. The V end was cut by 0 bases, the J end by 0 bases, with 7 bases between. The CDR3 nucleotides are TGTGCCAGCAGTTACTCGGGACGCAGCACAGATACGCAGTATTTT. Translated, it gives CASSYSGRSTDTQYF.

The chain joins TRBV4-2 to TRBJ2-7; 10 bases are a match to TRBD2. This CDR3 has 16 residues. Trimming took 0 bases from V and 4 from J; bases not matched to a gene: 6. Germline CDR1 LGHNA, CDR2 YNFKEQ. As DNA, the CDR3 is TGTGCCAGCAGCCAAGATCCCCGGGGACTAGCGTACGAGCAGTACTTC. Its translation is CASSQDPRGLAYEQYF.

The rearrangement joins TRBV7-8 to TRBJ2-1, with 14 bases that match TRBD2. The CDR3 is 19 amino acids. Trimming removed 5 bases from V and 8 bases from J; junction bases left unmatched: 17. Germline assignment: CDR1 SGHVS and CDR2 FQNEAQ. CDR3 loop: CASSEPLGLAGVAADEQFF. Here the CDR3 DNA reads TGTGCCAGCAGCGAGCCCCTGGGACTAGCGGGGGTGGCCGCTGATGAGCAGTTCTTC.

The chain combines TRBV7-6 with TRBJ2-7; 9 bases map to TRBD2. Trimming took 5 bases from V and 2 from J; bases not matched to a gene: 1. The germline V gene encodes CDR1 SGHVS and CDR2 FNYEAQ. The CDR3 loop spans 13 amino acids. The CDR3 is CASSRTSAYEQYF. The CDR3 DNA is TGTGCCAGCAGCCGGACTAGCGCCTACGAGCAGTACTTC.

This chain uses TRBV4-1 with TRBJ2-5; D uncertain. The CDR3 covers 13 residues. CDR1 and CDR2 from the germline V gene are MGHRA and YSYEKL. V was trimmed by 1 base and J by 2 bases, leaving 5 bases between them. As DNA, the CDR3 is TGCGCCAGCAGCCAAGTGTGGCAAGAGACCCAGTACTTC. It codes for CASSQVWQETQYF.

V usage is TRBV7-9 and J usage is TRBJ2-5; the D gene is possibly TRBD2 (6 bases). Germline V lookup: CDR1 SEHNR, CDR2 FQNEAQ (reference sequence). The CDR3 runs 14 residues. V was cut by 6 bases and J by 5 bases, with 16 bases left in between. The CDR3 is CASRGTLKLETQYF. For the CDR3, the DNA is TGTGCCAGCAGAGGGACTCTCAAATTGGAGACCCAGTACTTC.

The CDR3 loop is CASSLGLAGVAQFF. The CDR3 DNA reads TGTGCCAGCAGCTTAGGTCTAGCGGGAGTTGCGCAGTTCTTC. The V and J genes are TRBV7-2 and TRBJ2-1, with TRBD2 identical over 10 bases. The CDR3 runs 14 residues. Losses at the gene ends were 1 base for V and 12 bases for J; bases not matched to a gene: 6. CDR1 and CDR2 (germline): SGHTA, FQGNSA.

V usage is TRBV7-8 and J usage is TRBJ2-5, with 11 bases lining up with TRBD2. Germline CDR1 reads SGHVS; CDR2 reads FQNEAQ. V lost 3 bases to trimming and J lost 5 bases; unmatched junction nucleotides: 8. The CDR3 is 16 residues long. The CDR3 DNA is TGTGCCAGCAGCTTTAGCGGGAGGGCCCTCGGGGAGACCCAGTACTTC. Translating gives CASSFSGRALGETQYF.

V usage is TRBV5-4 and J usage is TRBJ1-3, with TRBD1 identical over 7 bases. Germline V CDR1 and CDR2: SGHNT, YYREEE (reference sequence). This CDR3 has 14 residues. The J segment lost 4 bases and the V segment lost 0 bases, leaving 1 base of the junction unmatched. DNA for the CDR3: TGTGCCAGCAGCTTGGCAGGGGGAGGAAACACCATATATTTT. Encoded protein: CASSLAGGGNTIYF.

The chain has TRBV28 and TRBJ2-7; no reliable D call. Trimming pared 3 bases from V and 1 base from J, leaving 10 bases between. Germline values: CDR1 MDHEN, CDR2 SYDVKM. The CDR3 length is 14 residues. Here the CDR3 DNA reads TGTGCCAGCAGTTTGGAAGGGTTTTCCTACGAGCAGTACTTC. This codes for CASSLEGFSYEQYF. The whole variable domain, remainder taken from reference TRBV28 and TRBJ2-7, is DVKVTQSSRYLVKRTGEKVFLECVQDMDHENMFWYRQDPGLGLRLIYFSYDVKMKEKGDIPEGYSVSREKKERFSLILESASTNQTSMYLCASSLEGFSYEQYFGPGTRLTVT.

Here the CDR3 DNA reads TGTGCCAGCAGCCCCCGGGGGGCCCCCAGGGGCTACACCTTC. Protein: CASSPRGAPRGYTF. This chain joins TRBV5-6 and TRBJ1-2; possibly TRBD1 for D (6 bases). Germline CDR1 reads SGHDT; CDR2 reads YYEEEE. The V end lost 4 bases, the J end lost 8 bases, and 18 bases lay between the germline ends. This CDR3 comprises 14 residues.

The chain employs TRBV4-1 and TRBJ2-7, with TRBD1 as a possible D gene (6 bases). CDR3 length: 14 amino acids. The V gene's germline CDR1 is MGHRA and CDR2 YSYEKL. Trimming pared 1 base from V and 4 bases from J, leaving 11 bases between. CDR3 in amino acids: CASSQGQGNYEQYF. DNA for the CDR3: TGCGCCAGCAGCCAAGGCCAGGGGAATTACGAGCAGTACTTC.